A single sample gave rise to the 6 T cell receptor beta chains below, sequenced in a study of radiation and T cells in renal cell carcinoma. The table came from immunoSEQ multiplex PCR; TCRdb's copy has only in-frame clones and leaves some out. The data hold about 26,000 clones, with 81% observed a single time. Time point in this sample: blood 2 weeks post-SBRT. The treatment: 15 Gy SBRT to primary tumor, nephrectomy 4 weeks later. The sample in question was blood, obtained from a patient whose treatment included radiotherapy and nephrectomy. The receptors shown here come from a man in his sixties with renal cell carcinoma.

In nucleotides, the CDR3 is TGTGCCAGCAGCCCCCGGGCCCGGCGGAGGGGCTACACCTTC. Its protein is CASSPRARRRGYTF. V gene TRBV27 combines with J gene TRBJ1-2; D uncertain. Germline V CDR1 and CDR2: MNHEY, SMNVEV (reference sequence). The CDR3 is 14 residues long. Trimming shortened V by 6 bases and J by 8 bases, and 19 bases separated the two germline ends.

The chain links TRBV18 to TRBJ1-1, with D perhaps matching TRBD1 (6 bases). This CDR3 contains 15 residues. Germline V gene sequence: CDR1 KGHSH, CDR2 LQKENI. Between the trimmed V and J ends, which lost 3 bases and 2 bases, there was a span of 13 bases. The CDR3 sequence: CASSPYRDTNTEAFF. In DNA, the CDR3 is TGTGCCAGCTCACCGTACAGGGATACAAACACTGAAGCTTTCTTT.

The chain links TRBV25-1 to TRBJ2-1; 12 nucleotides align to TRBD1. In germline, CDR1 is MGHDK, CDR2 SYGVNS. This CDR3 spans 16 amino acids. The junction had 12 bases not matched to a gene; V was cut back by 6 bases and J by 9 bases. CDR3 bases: TGTGCCAGCAGAGAAAATCCGGGACAGGGGGCGTTTGAGCAGTTCTTC. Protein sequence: CASRENPGQGAFEQFF.

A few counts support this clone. CDR3 bases: TGTGCCAGCAGTTGGACAACTAGCGGGAGCACAAGATACGAGCAGTACTTC. Translating it yields CASSWTTSGSTRYEQYF. V gene TRBV28 combines with J gene TRBJ2-7; TRBD2 agrees at 11 bases. Germline-derived CDR1 and CDR2 are MDHEN and SYDVKM. With V trimmed by 4 bases and J by 4 bases, 12 bases remained unmatched. The CDR3 is made up of 17 amino acids.

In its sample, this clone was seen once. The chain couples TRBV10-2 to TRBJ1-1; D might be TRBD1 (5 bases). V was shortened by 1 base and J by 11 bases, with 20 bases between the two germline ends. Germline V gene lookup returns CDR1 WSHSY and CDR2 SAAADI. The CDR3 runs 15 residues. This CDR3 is CASSEYPLRDPRAFF. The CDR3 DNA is TGCGCCAGCAGTGAGTATCCCCTTCGGGACCCGAGGGCTTTCTTT.

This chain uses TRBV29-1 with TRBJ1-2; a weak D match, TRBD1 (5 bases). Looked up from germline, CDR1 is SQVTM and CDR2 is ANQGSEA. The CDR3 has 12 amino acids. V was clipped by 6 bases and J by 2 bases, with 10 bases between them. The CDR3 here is CSVGTGNYGYTF. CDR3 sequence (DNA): TGCAGCGTCGGGACGGGGAACTATGGCTACACCTTC.